These 30 T cell receptor beta chains came from one sample sequenced in a study of T cells in Graves' hyperthyroidism and ophthalmopathy. TCR beta CDR3 region amplification was performed from RNA transcripts. The TCR CDR3 was amplified in a first-round RT-PCR using the HTBI primer set. TCRdb reanalysed the multiplex PCR reads using MiXCR and keeps one entry per CDR3 protein. Here the sample spans about 560,000 distinct CDR3 sequences, 16% being singletons. The sequenced sample consisted of blood. The receptors derive from a woman aged 18-29 years with Graves' hyperthyroidism.

In its sample, this clonotype was seen a few times. The chain has TRBV6-1 and TRBJ1-1; D ambiguous. Germline CDR1 MNHNS, CDR2 SASEGT. CDR3 length: 14 residues. Trimming cost V 11 bases and J 4 bases, with 20 bases left between them. The CDR3 nucleotides are TGTGCCTCCCGACCCTACCTGGCTGGCACTGAAGCTTTCTTT. Amino acid sequence: CASRPYLAGTEAFF.

In this sample, this clonotype turned up many times. The J gene is TRBJ2-7, the V gene TRBV27, with 11 positions matching TRBD2. V trimming: 2 bases; J trimming: 2 bases; junction bases outside the gene matches: 2. Germline V lookup: CDR1 MNHEY, CDR2 SMNVEV (reference sequence). The CDR3 sequence is 15 residues long. The CDR3 DNA sequence: TGTGCCAGCAGTTTACGACTAGCGGGGACCTACGAGCAGTACTTC. This translates into CASSLRLAGTYEQYF.

The chain uses TRBV30 and TRBJ1-5; D is possibly TRBD1 (5 bases). CDR3 length equals 15 residues. The germline gives CDR1 GTSNPN, CDR2 SVGIG (reference sequence). V lost 0 bases and J 9 bases, leaving 18 bases between the germline ends. The CDR3, as DNA: TGTGCCTGGAGTGTCGGGTGGGGCAAGGAAGGGCCCCAGCATTTT. This translates into CAWSVGWGKEGPQHF.

The chain combines TRBV20-1 with TRBJ2-1, with D perhaps matching TRBD2 (6 bases). Trimming shortened V by 7 bases and J by 4 bases, and 20 bases separated the two germline ends. The CDR3 consists of 15 residues. Germline CDR1 and CDR2: DFQATT and SNEGSKA (reference sequence). The CDR3 region is CSGEPLARKYNEQFF. The CDR3 DNA reads TGCAGTGGGGAGCCGCTAGCGAGAAAATACAATGAGCAGTTCTTC.

There are many counts of this clonotype. The chain recombines TRBV7-8 with TRBJ2-3; D ambiguous. CDR3 length: 13 amino acids. The V gene's germline CDR1 is SGHVS and CDR2 FQNEAQ. V lost 1 base, J lost 6 bases, and 8 bases lay in between. The CDR3 region has the DNA TGTGCCAGCAGCTTAGATGTCAGGGATACGCAGTATTTT. Its translation is CASSLDVRDTQYF.

This chain uses TRBV6-2 or TRBV6-3 with TRBJ2-3; TRBD2 is a possible D gene (6 bases). Per germline, CDR1 MNHEY and CDR2 SVGEGT. With 6 bases removed from V and 6 bases from J, the gap between germline ends came to 13 bases. The CDR3 has 13 amino acids. The CDR3 is CASSPIRGDTQYF. The CDR3 nucleotides are TGTGCCAGCAGCCCGATCCGGGGGGATACGCAGTATTTT.

The chain employs TRBV12-3 or TRBV12-4 and TRBJ2-1; 13 bases line up with TRBD2. V shed 6 bases and J 6 bases; nucleotides not matched to a gene: 5. The CDR3 extends over 15 amino acids. The CDR3 DNA follows: TGTGCCAGCAGAATCTGGACTAGCGGGAGCAATGAGCAGTTCTTC. It encodes CASRIWTSGSNEQFF.

This clonotype was recorded many times. The V and J genes are TRBV29-1 and TRBJ1-1; no clear D gene. Trimming left V 7 bases short and J 0 bases short, with 9 bases between. CDR1 is SQVTM, CDR2 ANQGSEA, per germline. This CDR3 contains 12 residues. DNA of the CDR3: TGCAGCGCAAGTTTCATGAACACTGAAGCTTTCTTT. Amino acids: CSASFMNTEAFF. Full variable domain (remainder filled in from reference TRBV29-1 and TRBJ1-1): SAVISQKPSRDICQRGTSLTIQCQVDSQVTMMFWYRQQPGQSLTLIATANQGSEATYESGFVIDKFPISRPNLTFSTLTVSNMSPEDSSIYLCSASFMNTEAFFGQGTRLTVV.

At least ten counts were recorded for this clonotype. The J gene is TRBJ2-7, the V gene TRBV12-3 or TRBV12-4; perhaps D is TRBD1 or TRBD2 (5 bases each). V was cut by 7 bases and J by 1 base, with 17 bases left in between. The CDR3 extends over 15 amino acids. The CDR3 DNA reads as TGTGCCAGCAAACCGGGACGTAAAGATTCCTACGAGCAGTACTTC. Translation: CASKPGRKDSYEQYF.

This clonotype was counted many times. The chain joins TRBV18 to TRBJ2-1, with 7 bases matching TRBD1. After removal of 0 bases from V and 5 bases from J, the junction contained 7 bases not matched to a gene. The CDR3 has 16 amino acids. Per the germline V gene, CDR1 is KGHSH and CDR2 is LQKENI. The CDR3 DNA sequence: TGTGCCAGCTCACCACCCCAGGGACAGAGCCACAATGAGCAGTTCTTC. Translated: CASSPPQGQSHNEQFF.

The sample holds a few counts of this clonotype. The chain couples TRBV18 to TRBJ2-7; D not resolved. In germline, CDR1 is KGHSH, CDR2 LQKENI. The CDR3 covers 15 residues. Deletions cut 1 base from V and 2 bases from J, with 12 bases between. CDR3 sequence (DNA): TGTGCCAGCTCACCACGCACGGGTTCCCCCTACGAGCAGTACTTC. It specifies CASSPRTGSPYEQYF.

Regarding this clonotype: A single base separates this from a much larger clone, so it may be a read error. This chain connects TRBV20-1 to TRBJ1-1; D possibly corresponds to TRBD1 (5 bases). Germline V gene sequence: CDR1 DFQATT, CDR2 SNEGSKA (reference sequence). CDR3 length: 16 residues. V lost 7 bases to trimming and J lost 4 bases, with 25 bases between them. The CDR3 DNA follows: TGCAGTGATAGCAATCAACCCGGGACCGGGGCCACTGAAGCTTTCTTT. It codes for CSDSNQPGTGATEAFF.

The rearrangement joins TRBV10-3 to TRBJ1-2, with 8 bases that match TRBD1. CDR3 length: 15 amino acids. After removal of 3 bases from V and 5 bases from J, the junction contained 8 bases not matched to a gene. Germline CDR1 ENHRY, CDR2 SYGVKD. CDR3 loop: CAISEKGQGYYGYTF. In DNA, the CDR3 is TGTGCCATCAGTGAAAAAGGACAGGGCTATTATGGCTACACCTTC.

This clonotype was observed a few times. The CDR3 coding sequence is TGTGCCAGCAGTTTTGGGGGCTATGGTTATGGCTACACCTTC. Its protein is CASSFGGYGYGYTF. V gene TRBV12-3 or TRBV12-4 combines with J gene TRBJ1-2; a weak D match, TRBD1 (6 bases). The V and J ends lost 3 bases and 5 bases respectively, with 13 bases between them. The CDR3 is 14 residues long.

This clonotype was picked up many times. The rearrangement uses TRBV29-1 and TRBJ2-1; D gene uncertain. Trimming took off 5 bases at V and 2 bases at J, with 10 bases between the two ends. CDR1 is SQVTM and CDR2 is ANQGSEA in the germline V gene. The CDR3 sequence is 13 residues long. The CDR3 coding sequence is TGCAGCGTTAGACGTGTGGCCTACAATGAGCAGTTCTTC. This encodes CSVRRVAYNEQFF.

As concerns this clonotype: This may be a read error: a much more frequent sequence differs by one nucleotide. The rearrangement joins TRBV6-9 to TRBJ2-3; 8 bases agree with TRBD2. The CDR3 has 14 amino acids. The germline V gene encodes CDR1 MNHGY and CDR2 SVAAGI. DNA for the CDR3: TGTGCCTGCAGTTACGCGGCGGGGGGAGATACGCAGTATTTT. Protein product: CACSYAAGGDTQYF.

V is TRBV5-1 and J is TRBJ1-1; 7 bases line up with TRBD1. CDR1 is SGHRS, CDR2 YFSETQ, per germline. With V trimmed by 3 bases and J by 8 bases, 4 bases remained unmatched. This CDR3 has 12 residues. CDR3: CASSYGQAEAFF. CDR3 nucleotide sequence: TGCGCCAGCAGCTATGGACAGGCCGAAGCTTTCTTT.

This clonotype occurred many times. The rearrangement uses TRBV12-3 or TRBV12-4 and TRBJ1-2; 8 nucleotides align to TRBD1. The CDR3 has 18 amino acids. V trimming: 5 bases; J trimming: 0 bases; junction bases outside the gene matches: 14. DNA for the CDR3: TGTGCCAGCAGTGCAGCGGGCACAGGGGGTACTACTAACTATGGCTACACCTTC. This translates into CASSAAGTGGTTNYGYTF.

This clonotype was seen a few times. The chain has TRBV9 and TRBJ2-5; 12 bases map to TRBD2. CDR3 length equals 17 residues. V shed 4 bases and J 4 bases; nucleotides not matched to a gene: 11. Germline loops: CDR1 SGDLS, CDR2 YYNGEE. The CDR3 DNA follows: TGTGCCAGCAGCCCCCGTCTAGCGGGAGGGCCGGGAGAGACCCAGTACTTC. This codes for CASSPRLAGGPGETQYF.

The rearrangement joins TRBV4-3 to TRBJ2-5; TRBD2 might be the D (6 bases). The V and J ends lost 0 bases and 4 bases respectively, with 12 bases between them. CDR3 length equals 15 residues. CDR1 LGHNA and CDR2 YSLEER come from the germline V gene. The DNA for the CDR3 is TGCGCCAGCAGCCAAGATGACGTTAGCGGAGAGACCCAGTACTTC. Amino acid sequence: CASSQDDVSGETQYF.

This clonotype was found many times. The J gene is TRBJ2-3, the V gene TRBV12-5; D uncertain. Germline values: CDR1 LGHNT, CDR2 FRNRAP. V shed 0 bases and J shed 2 bases, with 6 bases lying between them. The CDR3 is 14 residues long. In nucleotides, the CDR3 is TGTGCTAGTGGTTTGGTACTTTCCACAGATACGCAGTATTTT. Encoded protein: CASGLVLSTDTQYF.

The chain employs TRBV9 and TRBJ2-1; D gene ambiguous. CDR1 is SGDLS and CDR2 is YYNGEE in the germline V gene. Trimming pared 0 bases from V and 11 bases from J, leaving 9 bases between. The CDR3 totals 12 residues. CDR3 sequence (DNA): TGTGCCAGCAGCGTAGTGGGTGGTAAGCAGTTCTTC. It specifies CASSVVGGKQFF.

V usage is TRBV14 and J usage is TRBJ2-1; D is undetermined. The CDR3 length is 16 residues. Germline loops: CDR1 SGHDN, CDR2 FVKESK. Trimming removed 7 bases at V and 0 bases at J, with 16 bases between. The CDR3 protein is CASTPQVSRSYNEQFF. The CDR3 bases are TGTGCCAGCACCCCTCAGGTTTCTCGCTCCTACAATGAGCAGTTCTTC.

The rearrangement uses TRBV18 and TRBJ1-1; D perhaps matches TRBD1 (6 bases). The CDR3 is 15 amino acids. Germline CDR1 KGHSH, CDR2 LQKENI. V was cut by 0 bases and J by 0 bases, with 8 bases left in between. CDR3: CASSPPRGMNTEAFF. DNA of the CDR3: TGTGCCAGCTCACCACCAAGGGGGATGAACACTGAAGCTTTCTTT.

On this clonotype itself: A junction end diverges from the germline sequence, so it may reflect a read error. The V call is TRBV2, the J call TRBJ2-1; D might be TRBD2 (6 bases). From germline, CDR1 is SNHLY and CDR2 FYNNEI. There are 15 residues in the CDR3. The CDR3 is CASGERGFSYNEQFF. The CDR3 nucleotides read TGTGCCAGCGGTGAACGGGGGTTCTCCTACAATGAGCAGTTCTTC.

The chain is built from TRBV19 and TRBJ1-1; a weak D match, TRBD1 (5 bases). Germline V lookup: CDR1 LNHDA, CDR2 SQIVND (reference sequence). This CDR3 is built from 12 residues. V gave up 3 bases and J gave up 8 bases, with 10 bases separating them. The CDR3 sequence is CASSMWDQEAFF. The CDR3 DNA is TGTGCCAGTAGTATGTGGGACCAGGAAGCTTTCTTT.

This clonotype has at least ten counts. J is TRBJ1-5 and V is TRBV7-2, with a possible D match to TRBD1 (5 bases). The germline CDR1 and CDR2 sequences are SGHTA and FQGNSA. The CDR3 is 15 residues long. Trimming removed 4 bases at V and 6 bases at J, with 16 bases between. CDR3 DNA sequence: TGTGCCAGCAGCTGGGACGGATCCCTAGGTCAGCCCCAGCATTTT. Translated, it gives CASSWDGSLGQPQHF.

This clonotype was counted between two and nine times. The chain employs TRBV7-9 and TRBJ1-1; D is possibly TRBD1 (5 bases). Germline CDR1 reads SEHNR; CDR2 reads FQNEAQ (reference sequence). Trimming took 3 bases from V and 3 from J, leaving 14 bases between them. This CDR3 is 15 amino acids long. CDR3 sequence: CASSFGTKSYTEAFF. The DNA of the CDR3 is TGTGCCAGCAGCTTCGGGACTAAGTCGTACACTGAAGCTTTCTTT.

In its sample, this clonotype was seen many times. This chain links TRBV20-1 with TRBJ2-3, with TRBD2 identical over 10 bases. This CDR3 comprises 14 residues. V shed 8 bases and J 6 bases; nucleotides not matched to a gene: 11. CDR1 and CDR2 from the germline V gene are DFQATT and SNEGSKA (reference sequence). CDR3 region: CSLRTSGPGDTQYF. The CDR3 nucleotides read TGCAGTCTTCGGACTAGCGGCCCGGGGGATACGCAGTATTTT.

There are a few counts of this clonotype. The chain has TRBV7-9 and TRBJ2-3, with 8 bases fitting TRBD2. Germline V gives CDR1 SEHNR, CDR2 FQNEAQ (reference sequence). The junction had 13 bases not matched to a gene; V was cut back by 2 bases and J by 6 bases. The CDR3 sequence is 17 residues long. CDR3 in DNA: TGTGCCAGCAGCTTACGGTCTAGCGGGCTAGCTACGGATACGCAGTATTTT. Its translation is CASSLRSSGLATDTQYF.